Each of the 19 T cell receptor beta chains below was sequenced from the same sample in a study of blood T cell repertoires in COVID-19 (dated by TCRdb to about 2020). The library relied on the immunoSEQ multiplex PCR assay. The table comes from immuneACCESS by way of TCRdb, which keeps in-frame sequences with V and J called. Part of the clones is missing from these tables; in studies checked, under half for an unresolved V gene and the rest for unknown reasons. Counted in this sample were over 95,000 clones; more than 65% of them appeared once. Less than 20% of the sample is in the top ten clones. The specimen was peripheral blood. The receptors stem from a woman over 75 with active or convalescent COVID-19.

The chain recombines TRBV12-5 with TRBJ2-5; 7 nucleotides line up with TRBD2. CDR1 is LGHNT and CDR2 is FRNRAP in the germline V gene. This CDR3 comprises 13 residues. Trimming removed 7 bases from V and 5 bases from J; junction bases left unmatched: 7. The CDR3 coding sequence is TGTGCTAGTGCCTCGAGGGGAGGGGAGACCCAGTACTTC. It encodes CASASRGGETQYF.

The chain recombines TRBV19 with TRBJ2-2, with 12 positions matching TRBD2. CDR3 length equals 16 residues. J lost 4 bases, V lost 5 bases, and 5 bases had no gene match. Germline V CDR1 and CDR2: LNHDA, SQIVND (reference sequence). DNA for the CDR3: TGTGCCAGTAGTGCTAGCGGGAGGGCGGGCACCGGGGAGCTGTTTTTT. Protein sequence: CASSASGRAGTGELFF.

V and J are TRBV5-1 and TRBJ1-2, with 8 bases that match TRBD1. The junction had 11 bases not matched to a gene; V was cut back by 0 bases and J by 7 bases. The V gene's germline CDR1 is SGHRS and CDR2 YFSETQ. This CDR3 spans 16 amino acids. The CDR3 DNA reads TGCGCCAGCAGCTTGGATCAGACCAGGGGGCGTCCTGGCTACACCTTC. Translated, it gives CASSLDQTRGRPGYTF.

The chain is built from TRBV5-1 and TRBJ1-4; D might be TRBD1 (6 bases). This CDR3 is built from 13 residues. V lost 4 bases, J lost 8 bases, and 12 bases lay in between. Germline values: CDR1 SGHRS, CDR2 YFSETQ. The CDR3 sequence: CASSAQGWEKLFF. CDR3 sequence (DNA): TGCGCCAGCAGCGCACAGGGTTGGGAAAAACTGTTTTTT.

About this clone: At one end, the junction sequence differs from germline, possibly due to a read error. The chain joins TRBV6-1 to TRBJ2-7; no reliable D call. Per the germline V gene, CDR1 is MNHNS and CDR2 is SASEGT. The CDR3 is 14 residues long. CDR3 residues: CASSEASNSYGQYF. DNA of the CDR3: TGTGCCAGCAGTGAAGCTTCTAACTCCTACGGGCAGTACTTC.

The V call is TRBV27, the J call TRBJ2-7; the match to TRBD1 covers 9 bases. The CDR3 sequence is 16 residues long. J gave up 2 bases and V 9 bases, and 14 bases lay outside the gene matches. Germline lookup yields CDR1 MNHEY and CDR2 SMNVEV (reference sequence). CDR3: CASAATGTGITYEQYF. CDR3 DNA sequence: TGTGCCAGTGCTGCTACCGGGACAGGGATTACCTACGAGCAGTACTTC.

This clone was seen once. The chain is built from TRBV16 and TRBJ2-7, with 7 bases identical to TRBD2. V lost 4 bases and J lost 7; bases outside the gene matches: 16. The CDR3 consists of 16 residues. Germline lookup yields CDR1 KGHSY and CDR2 FQNENV. CDR3 nucleotides: TGTGCCAGCAGCCTGCGGGAAGCGGGGCCGTCCGGGGAGCAGTACTTC. Protein sequence: CASSLREAGPSGEQYF.

Only a few counts were recorded for this clone. J is TRBJ2-7 and V is TRBV28; D gene uncertain. Germline CDR1 MDHEN, CDR2 SYDVKM. Trimming pared 0 bases from V and 0 bases from J, leaving 9 bases between. This CDR3 spans 15 amino acids. CDR3 DNA: TGTGCCAGCAGTTTATGGCCGGGTTCCTCCTACGAGCAGTACTTC. Protein product: CASSLWPGSSYEQYF.

The chain has TRBV9 and TRBJ2-7; D perhaps matches TRBD2 (8 bases). The germline V and J ends were trimmed by 3 bases and 4 bases, with 17 bases remaining between them. The CDR3 is 15 amino acids. Germline CDR1 SGDLS, CDR2 YYNGEE. This chain's CDR3 is CASSATGGGRYEQYF. CDR3 DNA: TGTGCCAGCAGCGCGACGGGAGGGGGCAGATACGAGCAGTACTTC.

The chain carries TRBV5-4 and TRBJ2-1; the D gene is possibly TRBD2 (6 bases). V lost 4 bases to trimming and J lost 0 bases, with 11 bases between them. This CDR3 region has 15 residues. CDR1 and CDR2 (germline): SGHNT, YYREEE (reference sequence). The CDR3 reads CASSPTGDSYNEQFF. The CDR3 DNA is TGTGCCAGCAGCCCGACGGGAGACTCCTACAATGAGCAGTTCTTC.

The rearrangement uses TRBV27 and TRBJ2-1, with 10 bases lining up with TRBD2. The CDR3 extends over 15 amino acids. Germline CDR1 MNHEY, CDR2 SMNVEV (reference sequence). With V trimmed by 6 bases and J by 4 bases, 6 bases remained unmatched. CDR3 region: CASRRAGGPYNEQFF. CDR3 DNA: TGTGCCAGCAGGCGAGCGGGAGGGCCGTACAATGAGCAGTTCTTC.

The gene calls are TRBV2 and TRBJ2-7; TRBD1 matches at 8 bases. The V segment lost 3 bases and the J segment 0 bases; nucleotides outside the gene matches: 7. The CDR3 runs to 16 residues. Germline V CDR1 and CDR2: SNHLY, FYNNEI. The CDR3 is CASSDPGQDPSYEQYF. The CDR3 bases are TGTGCCAGCAGTGACCCGGGACAGGACCCCTCCTACGAGCAGTACTTC.

The V gene is TRBV6-5, the J gene TRBJ2-2, with D perhaps matching TRBD1 (6 bases). Germline V gene sequence: CDR1 MNHEY, CDR2 SVGAGI. V lost 7 bases to trimming and J lost 0 bases, with 9 bases between them. The CDR3 covers 14 residues. Here the CDR3 reads CASTRDTNTGELFF. CDR3 DNA sequence: TGTGCCAGCACTAGGGACACGAACACCGGGGAGCTGTTTTTT.

This chain joins TRBV24-1 and TRBJ2-7; perhaps TRBD1 as D (6 bases). Germline-derived CDR1 and CDR2 are KGHDR and SFDVKD. Trimming removed 5 bases from V and 6 bases from J, with 16 bases in between. CDR3 length: 14 amino acids. CDR3 bases: TGTGCCACCAGTGGGAATTCAGGGGTTGGCGAGCAGTACTTC. Protein product: CATSGNSGVGEQYF.

The rearrangement links TRBV7-9 to TRBJ1-3; the match to TRBD1 covers 12 bases. Trimming cost V 2 bases and J 6 bases; bases outside gene matches: 5. The CDR3 spans 16 residues. The germline gives CDR1 SEHNR, CDR2 FQNEAQ (reference sequence). The CDR3 loop is CASSLPGQGAENTIYF. CDR3 in DNA: TGTGCCAGCAGCTTACCGGGACAGGGGGCCGAAAACACCATATATTTT.

The chain couples TRBV5-1 to TRBJ2-2; 7 nucleotides match TRBD2. V was pared by 0 bases and J by 3 bases, with 5 bases of the junction left unmatched. The CDR3 sequence is 16 residues long. Per germline, CDR1 SGHRS and CDR2 YFSETQ. CDR3 region: CASSLVLALDTGELFF. The CDR3 bases are TGCGCCAGCAGCTTGGTACTAGCGTTGGACACCGGGGAGCTGTTTTTT. Based on the CDR3 plus reference TRBV5-1 and TRBJ2-2, the full variable domain is KAGVTQTPRYLIKTRGQQVTLSCSPISGHRSVSWYQQTPGQGLQFLFEYFSETQRNKGNFPGRFSGRQFSNSRSEMNVSTLELGDSALYLCASSLVLALDTGELFFGEGSRLTVL.

This clone showed up just a few times. The V gene is TRBV6-4, the J gene TRBJ1-1; 7 positions match TRBD1. CDR3 length: 16 residues. The J segment lost 3 bases and the V segment lost 2 bases, leaving 9 bases of the junction unmatched. The germline V gene encodes CDR1 MRHNA and CDR2 SNTAGT. For the CDR3, the DNA is TGTGCCAGCAGTGACGCCGGACAGGAAGGGTACACTGAAGCTTTCTTT. This sequence encodes CASSDAGQEGYTEAFF.

The chain has TRBV28 and TRBJ1-1; 8 bases line up with TRBD1. V was clipped by 2 bases and J by 4 bases; unmatched bases: 9. The germline CDR1 and CDR2 sequences are MDHEN and SYDVKM. CDR3 length equals 16 residues. Here the CDR3 reads CASSLITGGRVTEAFF. Written as DNA, the CDR3 is TGTGCCAGCAGTTTAATAACAGGGGGAAGGGTCACTGAAGCTTTCTTT.

This chain uses TRBV7-7 with TRBJ2-2; D not resolved. Deletions cut 4 bases from V and 0 bases from J, with 9 bases between. The CDR3 runs 15 residues. Germline CDR1 SSHAT, CDR2 FNYEAQ (reference sequence). CDR3 nucleotide sequence: TGTGCCAGCAGCTCTCAAACTACGAACACCGGGGAGCTGTTTTTT. Translated, it gives CASSSQTTNTGELFF.